This T cell receptor beta chain was sequenced during a study of blood T cell repertoires in COVID-19. Germline loops: CDR1 KGHSH, CDR2 LQKENI. Between the trimmed V and J ends, which lost 1 base and 3 bases, there was a span of 10 bases. CDR3 length equals 15 residues. The study recruited people aged about 18 to 89 years across around 23 US areas. Per the original methods: Reference gene primer amplification yielded estimated nucleated cell counts. Libraries were prepared by immunoSEQ multiplex PCR; TCRdb keeps only in-frame clonotypes and omits some of them. V and J calls and clone size are as listed in that table; D and trimming were resolved from the DNA. The repertoire holds 200,000 or so clones, with 84% as singletons.

V and J are TRBV18 and TRBJ1-5, with TRBD1 as a possible D gene (5 bases). Sequencing input: PBMCs or T cells enriched from blood (not recorded which). This TCR derives from a man aged 60-69 years who had recovered from COVID-19. CDR3 amino acids: CASSPLQGNNQPQHF. CDR3 nucleotides: TGTGCCAGCTCACCACTCCAGGGCAACAATCAGCCCCAGCATTTT.